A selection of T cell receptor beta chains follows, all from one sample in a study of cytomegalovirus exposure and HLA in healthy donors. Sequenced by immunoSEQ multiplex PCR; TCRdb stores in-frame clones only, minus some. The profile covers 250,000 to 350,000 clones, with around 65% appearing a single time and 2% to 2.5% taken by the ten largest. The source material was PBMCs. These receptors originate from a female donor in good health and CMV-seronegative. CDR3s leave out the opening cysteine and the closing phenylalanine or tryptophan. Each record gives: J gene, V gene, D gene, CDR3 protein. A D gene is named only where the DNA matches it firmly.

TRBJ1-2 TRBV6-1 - ASSEVPDRVSYGYT
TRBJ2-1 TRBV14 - ASGNNEQF
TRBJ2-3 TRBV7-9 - SSSPALAQATDTQY
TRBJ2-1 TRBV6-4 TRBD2 ASSDSGLEFF
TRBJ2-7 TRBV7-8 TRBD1 ASNTRGQGTDEQY
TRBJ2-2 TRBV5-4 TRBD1 ASSPRQGSTGELF
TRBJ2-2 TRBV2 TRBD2 ASSDIAGVNTGELF
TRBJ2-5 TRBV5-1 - ASSLGLGPRETQY
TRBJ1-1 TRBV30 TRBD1 AWSAKTGSGTEAF
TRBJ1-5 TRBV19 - ASSIIPGGGYRLSNQPQH
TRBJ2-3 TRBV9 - ASSVDWATDTQY
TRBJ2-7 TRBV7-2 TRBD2 ASSPAGTSYEQY
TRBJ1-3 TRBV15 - ATSSGIFSGNTIY
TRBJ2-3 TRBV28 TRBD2 ASSLAGGSLSTDTQY
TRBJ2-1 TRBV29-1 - SAGEPAYNEQF
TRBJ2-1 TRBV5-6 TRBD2 ASSETSQDEQF
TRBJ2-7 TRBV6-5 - ASSPPSSYEQY
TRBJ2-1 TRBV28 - ASSTRQVLGEQF
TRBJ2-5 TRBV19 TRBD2 ASSRTSGRIETQY
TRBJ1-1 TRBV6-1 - ASNPRQNTEAF
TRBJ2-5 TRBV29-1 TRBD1 SVTPYRGQKETQY